The 14 T cell receptor beta chains below were found in one sample sequenced in a study of T-cell memory formation after mild COVID-19. TCRdb independently ran MiXCR on the 5' RACE reads; one entry per CDR3 protein. The table has 550,000 to 650,000 distinct CDR3 sequences, around a sixth seen once. Sequencing was carried out using PBMCs or a T cell subset sorted from them (not recorded which). The receptors stem from an adult woman who had mild COVID-19 (a few samples of this study predate the infection). Cell type and time point are not known.

The chain combines TRBV6-2 or TRBV6-3 with TRBJ2-7; D is tentatively TRBD1 or TRBD2 (6 bases each). The CDR3 covers 13 residues. Germline CDR1 MNHEY, CDR2 SVGEGT. With 2 bases removed from V and 5 bases from J, the gap between germline ends came to 10 bases. In DNA, the CDR3 is TGTGCCAGCAGTTACGGCGGGACAAACGAGCAGTACTTC. Translated: CASSYGGTNEQYF.

V is TRBV9 and J is TRBJ1-3, with D possibly TRBD1 on 6 matching bases. The length of the CDR3 is 17 residues. The V end lost 0 bases, the J end lost 2 bases, and 15 bases lay between the germline ends. The germline gives CDR1 SGDLS, CDR2 YYNGEE. CDR3 in amino acids: CASSVAVGARAGNTIYF. DNA of the CDR3: TGTGCCAGCAGCGTAGCTGTGGGGGCGAGGGCTGGAAACACCATATATTTT.

This clonotype turned up a few times. J is TRBJ2-7 and V is TRBV6-5; D assignment may be TRBD1 or TRBD2 (5 bases each). Germline V gene lookup returns CDR1 MNHEY and CDR2 SVGAGI. With 8 bases removed from V and 7 bases from J, the gap between germline ends came to 15 bases. The CDR3 consists of 12 residues. DNA of the CDR3: TGTGCCAGCCGGGACGCGTGGGGGGAGCAGTACTTC. It specifies CASRDAWGEQYF.

The chain recombines TRBV2 with TRBJ2-5; 8 bases fit TRBD2. This CDR3 has 12 amino acids. V trimming: 8 bases; J trimming: 13 bases; junction bases outside the gene matches: 12. Germline V gene data show CDR1 as SNHLY and CDR2 as FYNNEI. The CDR3 here is CASGTGREIRYF. In nucleotides, the CDR3 is TGTGCCAGCGGGACCGGGAGGGAGATTCGGTACTTC.

The J gene is TRBJ2-6, the V gene TRBV6-5, with D perhaps matching TRBD1 (5 bases). CDR1 is MNHEY and CDR2 is SVGAGI in the germline V gene. The CDR3 length is 21 residues. Trimming shortened V by 0 bases and J by 0 bases, and 21 bases separated the two germline ends. The CDR3: CASSYSMRQLLSPSGANVLTF. The CDR3 DNA is TGTGCCAGCAGTTACTCGATGAGACAGCTCCTTTCTCCCTCTGGGGCCAACGTCCTGACTTTC.

The chain is built from TRBV7-9 and TRBJ2-1; 10 bases map to TRBD2. In germline, CDR1 is SEHNR, CDR2 FQNEAQ (reference sequence). CDR3 length equals 18 residues. V lost 1 base, J lost 3 bases, and 9 bases stayed unmatched. The CDR3 reads CASSLVSSGGLRYNEQFF. The CDR3 DNA reads TGTGCCAGCAGCTTAGTGTCTAGCGGGGGACTCCGCTACAATGAGCAGTTCTTC.

This clonotype has more than one count but fewer than ten. V is TRBV6-5 and J is TRBJ2-3; tentatively, D is TRBD2 (6 bases). The germline V gene has CDR1 MNHEY and CDR2 SVGAGI. The V and J ends lost 0 bases and 3 bases respectively, with 16 bases between them. CDR3 length equals 17 residues. CDR3 coding DNA: TGTGCCAGCAGTTACTCGGGGGGTGGTATTGTAACAGATACGCAGTATTTT. The encoded protein is CASSYSGGGIVTDTQYF.

The chain has TRBV15 and TRBJ2-7; D is possibly TRBD1 (6 bases). The CDR3 runs to 12 residues. V lost 4 bases to trimming and J lost 4 bases, with 8 bases between them. Looked up from germline, CDR1 is LNHNV and CDR2 is YYDKDF (reference sequence). The CDR3 loop is CATSMGAYEQYF. In DNA form, the CDR3 reads TGTGCCACCAGCATGGGGGCATACGAGCAGTACTTC.

This clonotype was recorded only once. The CDR3 region is CASSRSTAGANVLTF. Here the CDR3 DNA reads TGCGCCAGCAGCCGATCAACAGCTGGGGCCAACGTCCTGACTTTC. The gene calls are TRBV4-3 and TRBJ2-6; D ambiguous. V was pared by 4 bases and J by 2 bases, with 9 bases between. Germline V gene data show CDR1 as LGHNA and CDR2 as YSLEER. This CDR3 comprises 15 residues.

The DNA for the CDR3 is TGTGCCAGCTCACCACTACCCGACTTCTACGAGCAGTACTTC. It specifies CASSPLPDFYEQYF. The rearrangement uses TRBV18 and TRBJ2-7; no reliable D call. The germline V gene encodes CDR1 KGHSH and CDR2 LQKENI. This CDR3 is 14 amino acids long. Trimming pared 1 base from V and 3 bases from J, leaving 10 bases between.

This rearrangement joins TRBV30 to TRBJ2-3, with D unclear. This CDR3 comprises 12 residues. Germline CDR1 GTSNPN, CDR2 SVGIG (reference sequence). The V end was cut by 0 bases, the J end by 5 bases, with 6 bases between. The CDR3 nucleotides read TGTGCCTGGAGTGTACAAGGAGATACGCAGTATTTT. Protein: CAWSVQGDTQYF.

This rearrangement joins TRBV12-3 or TRBV12-4 to TRBJ2-6; 11 bases line up with TRBD1. The V segment lost 5 bases and the J segment 3 bases; nucleotides outside the gene matches: 12. There are 19 residues in the CDR3. This CDR3 is CASSARTGGALGGANVLTF. The CDR3 DNA sequence: TGTGCCAGCAGTGCCCGGACAGGGGGCGCCCTTGGTGGGGCCAACGTCCTGACTTTC.

This clonotype has just a few counts. This sequence joins TRBV20-1 and TRBJ2-3; D not resolved. Germline V gene lookup returns CDR1 DFQATT and CDR2 SNEGSKA (reference sequence). This CDR3 has 16 residues. Trimming took off 3 bases at V and 2 bases at J, with 18 bases between the two ends. The CDR3 bases are TGCAGTGCTAGCCCCGTCGGCGCGGAGTACACAGATACGCAGTATTTT. It encodes CSASPVGAEYTDTQYF.

In this sample, this clonotype turned up many times. The chain links TRBV12-3 or TRBV12-4 to TRBJ2-7; D is undetermined. The CDR3 consists of 13 residues. With 3 bases removed from V and 0 bases from J, the gap between germline ends came to 6 bases. The CDR3 bases are TGTGCCAGCAGTTTGCGATCCTCCTACGAGCAGTACTTC. Amino acids: CASSLRSSYEQYF.